This is a list of T cell receptor beta chains from one sample in a study of Ad26.COV2.S vaccination and SARS-CoV-2 variants. Using immunoSEQ multiplex PCR, the repertoire was profiled, and TCRdb retains in-frame clones only, with some absent. This sample yields 400,000 to 450,000 clones, of which around 93% are seen a single time; 1.5% to 2% belongs to the top ten. Sequencing was performed on peripheral blood, taken in a trial of Ad26.COV2.S vaccine versus placebo. These TCRs come from a person aged 18 to 65 who received the Ad26.COV2.S COVID-19 vaccine or a placebo. CDR3s include the opening cysteine and the closing phenylalanine or tryptophan. A D gene is named only where the DNA matches it firmly. Size tells how often a clone was seen (once, few, many) or the class of an expanded clone, and some rows leave it out.

>NA|TRBV19|NA|TRBJ1-1
TGTGCCAGTAGTCCAACGACAGGTGAGGAGGGGGACACTGAAGCTTTCTTT
CASSPTTGEEGDTEAFF
>NA|TRBV30|TRBD1|TRBJ2-4
TGTGCCTGGAGTGCGACGACAGGGTCTTGGAACATTCAGTACTTC
CAWSATTGSWNIQYF
>NA|TRBV18|NA|TRBJ1-1
TGTGCCAGCTCAGTGGCTGACAACACTGAAGCTTTCTTT
CASSVADNTEAFF
>NA|TRBV7-2|TRBD2|TRBJ2-7
TGTGCCAGCAGCTTATCTAGCGGGGGCTCCTACGAGCAGTACTTC
CASSLSSGGSYEQYF
>NA|TRBV5-4|NA|TRBJ1-4
TGTGCCAGCAGCTTAAGGGGGGCTAATGAAAAACTGTTTTTT
CASSLRGANEKLFF
>NA|TRBV19|TRBD1|TRBJ2-3
TGTGCCAGCCGCGACAGGGGGCATGCAGGGGGCACAGATACGCAGTATTTT
CASRDRGHAGGTDTQYF
>NA|TRBV12-3/TRBV12-4|NA|TRBJ2-1
TGTGCCAGCAGTTTTGGGGGGCCTAATGAGCAGTTCTTC
CASSFGGPNEQFF
>NA|TRBV13|NA|TRBJ1-1
TGTGCCAGCAGCCTCTCGACGGAGGCACTCATGAACACTGAAGCTTTCTTT
CASSLSTEALMNTEAFF
>NA|TRBV28|TRBD1|TRBJ1-1
TGTGCCAGCAGTTTATGGGGCTGGAAACCGGGACAGGGCTTAGGAGCTTTCTTT
CASSLWGWKPGQGLGAFF
>NA|TRBV7-9|NA|TRBJ2-3
TGTGCCAGCAGCCCGATCGAAGATACGCAGTATTTT
CASSPIEDTQYF
>NA|TRBV27|NA|TRBJ1-5
TGTGCCAGCAGTCCATATCAGGGAGGCGGTCTGGGTCAGCCCCAGCATTTT
CASSPYQGGGLGQPQHF
>NA|TRBV29-1|NA|TRBJ1-2
TGCAGCGTTGATACTATGGACGGATACTATGGCTACACCTTC
CSVDTMDGYYGYTF
>NA|TRBV15|NA|TRBJ1-2
TGTGCCACCAGCAGAGATGGGGGGCATGGCTACACCTTC
CATSRDGGHGYTF
>NA|TRBV29-1|NA|TRBJ2-4
TGCAGCGTATCACTGTGGGGCTCTAACATTCAGTACTTC
CSVSLWGSNIQYF
>once|TRBV2|NA|TRBJ2-6
TGTGCCAGCAGTGAATACTCCACTGGGGGCCGGTCTGGGGCCAACGTCCTGACTTTC
CASSEYSTGGRSGANVLTF
>NA|TRBV20-1|NA|TRBJ1-2
TGCAGTGCTAGTGGCTATCGCTCTGGCTACACCTTC
CSASGYRSGYTF
>NA|TRBV7-6|NA|TRBJ2-7
TGTGCCAGCAGCTTGGCAGGGGTAGTCGAGCAGTACTTC
CASSLAGVVEQYF
>NA|TRBV5-5|NA|TRBJ1-1
TGTGCCAGCAGCTTGGTGGCTGGGCGGGGGATGAACACTGAAGCTTTCTTT
CASSLVAGRGMNTEAFF
>NA|TRBV7-9|NA|TRBJ1-4
TGTGCCAGCAGCAACGATTGGACTAGGCGGGCAACTAATGAAAAACTGTTTTTT
CASSNDWTRRATNEKLFF
>NA|TRBV4-3|TRBD1|TRBJ2-1
TGCGCCAGCAGCCAAGGGCCCGGACAGGGGGTTATGGTGGAGCAGTTCTTC
CASSQGPGQGVMVEQFF
>NA|TRBV12-3/TRBV12-4|NA|TRBJ2-1
TGTGCCAGCAGCCCAGCCGGACCCAATAAGCAGTTCTTC
CASSPAGPNKQFF
>NA|TRBV3-1/TRBV3-2|TRBD1|TRBJ2-3
TGTGCCAGCAGCCCTAGACAGGGGGTCACAGATACGCAGTATTTT
CASSPRQGVTDTQYF
>NA|TRBV23-1|NA|TRBJ2-5
TGCGCCAGCAGTCAATCCCCCCGCCCCAGTTTCGAAGAGACCCAGTACTTC
CASSQSPRPSFEETQYF
>NA|TRBV9|NA|TRBJ2-7
TGTGCCAGCAGCGTAGGGACGGGAGACTACGAGCAGTACTTC
CASSVGTGDYEQYF
>NA|TRBV4-2|TRBD1|TRBJ2-3
TGTGCCAGCAGCCAAGAGGGAACAGGGGTAACAGATACGCAGTATTTT
CASSQEGTGVTDTQYF
>NA|TRBV5-1|NA|TRBJ1-1
TGCGCCAGCAGCTTACGGGACCTCAGCCTGCCGAACACTGAAGCTTTCTTT
CASSLRDLSLPNTEAFF
>NA|TRBV15|NA|TRBJ2-7
TGTGCCACCGCCGTGGGGGCCCCGCCTTACGAGCAGTACTTC
CATAVGAPPYEQYF
>NA|TRBV19|NA|TRBJ1-2
TGTGCCAGTAGCCAAGGACAGCACTATGGCTACACCTTC
CASSQGQHYGYTF
>NA|TRBV19|NA|TRBJ2-1
TGTGCCAGTAGCACGGGACCCAGCTCCTACAATGAGCAGTTCTTC
CASSTGPSSYNEQFF
>NA|TRBV7-9|TRBD2|TRBJ2-5
TGTGCCAGCAGCTCCCGACTAGCGGGGGGCCCACAAGAGACCCAGTACTTC
CASSSRLAGGPQETQYF
>NA|TRBV2|NA|TRBJ2-5
TGTGCCAGCAGTGGTCTGGGGATAAAGAGACAGTACTTC
CASSGLGIKRQYF
>many|TRBV10-1|NA|TRBJ2-1
TGCGCCAGCAGCTTGACAGAGTATGGTGAGCAGTTCTTC
CASSLTEYGEQFF
>NA|TRBV5-1|TRBD1|TRBJ1-2
TGCGCCAGCAGCGGGAGACAGGGGAGAGGCTTTCGTGACTATGGCTACACCTTC
CASSGRQGRGFRDYGYTF
>NA|TRBV7-2|NA|TRBJ2-7
TGTGCCAGCAGCCCCCACCACTCGCTCGACAACGAGCAGTACTTC
CASSPHHSLDNEQYF
>NA|TRBV21-1|NA|TRBJ1-3
TGTGCCAGCAGCAAAGGAGGGACAGGGTCCTCTGGAAACACCATATATTTT
CASSKGGTGSSGNTIYF
>NA|TRBV10-1|NA|TRBJ2-2
TGCGCCAGCAGTGAGTCGCCCAGGGGGAACACCGGGGAGCTGTTTTTT
CASSESPRGNTGELFF
>few|TRBV5-1|NA|TRBJ1-1
TGCGCCAGCAGCTTGGGCGACGGGAACACTGAAGCTTTCTTT
CASSLGDGNTEAFF
>NA|TRBV11-2|NA|TRBJ1-2
TGTGCCAGCAGCAGTACGGATACTAACTATGGCTACACCTTC
CASSSTDTNYGYTF
>NA|TRBV7-9|NA|TRBJ1-4
TGTGCCAGCAGCCCAAAGGCTGCTAATGAAAAACTGTTTTTT
CASSPKAANEKLFF
>NA|TRBV5-3|NA|TRBJ2-1
TGTGCCAGAAGCGGCAGGGGTTCCTACAATGAGCAGTTCTTC
CARSGRGSYNEQFF
>NA|TRBV9|NA|TRBJ2-5
TGTGCCAGCAGCGTAGCTACTGGCCAAGAGACCCAGTACTTC
CASSVATGQETQYF
>NA|TRBV14|TRBD2|TRBJ2-7
TGTGCCAGCAGCCAACTAGCGGGGGTCTCCGAGCAGTACTTC
CASSQLAGVSEQYF
>NA|TRBV6-2/TRBV6-3|NA|TRBJ1-6
TGTGCCAGCAGTCTGGACACGAGGAGCTCCTATAATTCACCCCTCCACTTT
CASSLDTRSSYNSPLHF
>NA|TRBV19|NA|TRBJ2-1
TGTGCCAGTAACCTCCGGGGGGCGAACAATGAGCAGTTCTTC
CASNLRGANNEQFF
>NA|TRBV7-2|TRBD1|TRBJ2-7
TGTGCCAGCAGCTTAGGGCGACAGGGGACCTACGAGCAGTACTTC
CASSLGRQGTYEQYF
>NA|TRBV2|TRBD2|TRBJ2-3
TGTGCCAGCAGTGGGGAGGGTCTGGTCACAGATACGCAGTATTTT
CASSGEGLVTDTQYF
>NA|TRBV19|TRBD1|TRBJ1-6
TGTGCCACCTGGACAGGTGGTAATTCACCCCTCCACTTT
CATWTGGNSPLHF
>once|TRBV6-2/TRBV6-3|NA|TRBJ2-6
TGTGCCAGCAGTTACCCGACAGGTTCGTTTTACTCTGGGGCCAACGTCCTGACTTTC
CASSYPTGSFYSGANVLTF
>NA|TRBV11-2|TRBD1|TRBJ1-2
TGTGCCAGCAGCCCCCAGGGGGAGTTTGGCTACACCTTC
CASSPQGEFGYTF
>NA|TRBV4-1|NA|TRBJ2-7
TGCGCCAGCAGCCAAGACTCCTACGAGCAGTACTTC
CASSQDSYEQYF
>NA|TRBV13|TRBD1|TRBJ2-7
TGTGCCAGCAGCTGGGACAGGGGGCACGAGCAGTACTTC
CASSWDRGHEQYF
>NA|TRBV4-3|TRBD2|TRBJ2-1
TGCGCCAGCAGAGAGACTAGCGGGGGAAATGTTGAGCAGTTCTTC
CASRETSGGNVEQFF
>NA|TRBV5-4|NA|TRBJ2-7
TGTGCCAGCAGCTCCTCCGACGAGCAGTACTTC
CASSSSDEQYF
>once|TRBV2|NA|TRBJ2-7
TGTGCCAGCAGTGCCTATACTACCTACGAGCAGTACTTC
CASSAYTTYEQYF
>NA|TRBV5-1|NA|TRBJ1-1
TGCGCCAGCAGAGAGTACAGTCTCCCCACTGAAGCTTTCTTT
CASREYSLPTEAFF